This TCR beta chain was profiled in a study of shared clonotypes between healthy human individuals (dated by TCRdb to between 2020 and 2021). Turning to the overall study: The cohort included a few men and a couple of women between 18 and 49 years of age. For each donor, three plates each were used for CD4 naive and CD4 memory, two plates were used for CD8 naive, and one plate was used for CD8 memory. The study deeply sequenced blood TCR repertoires of five healthy adults to estimate repertoire size and the extent of clonotype sharing between individuals. Libraries were prepared and TCR repertoires were sequenced by different laboratories using diverse techniques, in order to increase sequencing depth and limit assay-specific biases. Each donor's leukapheresis produced roughly between roughly 0.85 and 9 billion PBMCs. The full study reports these points: Even with the large sequencing depth, rarefaction of the sorted-subset datasets indicated that sequencing was incomplete. Sampling was limited to blood, and TCR repertoires in tissue likely differ from TCR repertoires in blood. Clonotypes shared by all four sorted-subset donors showed higher generation probabilities than non-shared clonotypes. When a few donors were compared, the shared fraction of clonotypes was roughly 5% for naive CD4, 3.5% to 4% for naive CD8, 2% to 2.5% for memory CD4, and around 0.37% for memory CD8. Estimated clonotype richness was generally larger for naive than for memory subsets. Pairwise subsampling led to the expectation that sequencing depth would affect the degree of clonotype sharing among donors. The genetic and exposure-history diversity represented was limited by the small number of donors.

About this clone: The clone's antigen remains unknown. The sample holds no much larger clone one base away, and base qualities are not on file.

The donors were healthy, HIV-negative adults who had no recently reported acute infections or vaccinations. Only Caucasian adults living in Nashville, Tennessee, USA were represented among the donors. CD4+ T cells were enriched by magnetic negative selection, after which naive cells were positively selected on CD45RA and the negative fraction was taken as the memory subset. Blood was obtained by leukapheresis, after which PBMCs were separated by Ficoll-Histopaque density gradient centrifugation and cryopreserved in liquid nitrogen vapor phase. Analytical flow cytometry was used to check the purity and quantity of every magnetically sorted T cell population. Genomic DNA was isolated from each sorted fraction and quantified by UV absorbance on a Nanodrop 2000c. At the junction V is shortened by 1 base and J by 6 bases, with 10 bases in between. From its cysteine to its phenylalanine, the CDR3 spans 13 amino acids. Solely the CDR3 DNA is kept, with 39 bases framed from the first base. For CDR1 and CDR2, the germline V gene lists KGHSH and LQKENI.

TCR CDR3 regions were amplified from genomic DNA by multiplex PCR using the deep immunoSEQ assay. For each cell subset, the extracted genomic DNA was distributed evenly across all wells of several immunoSEQ 96-well plates, and each plate served as one replicate. For sorted subsets, roughly 200 ng of genomic DNA, equivalent to 25,000 to 30,000 T cell genomes, went into each replicate PCR. Purified libraries were measured with a Qubit 3.0 fluorometer, size-checked on a Bioanalyzer 2100, and measured again with the KAPA Library Quantification kit. Every immunoSEQ 96-well plate was sequenced on a dedicated single-read 150-cycle Illumina NextSeq 550 flow cell. The original pipeline was this. Because only junctional sequences without quality scores were contained in the immunoSEQ output, filtering matching that applied to full-length reads could not be performed. To assign V/J genes and CDR3, sequences were annotated against IMGT germline references using PyIR, a Python wrapper for IgBLAST v1.9. Reads with weak V/J assignments (E-value above 1e-6), missing CDR3, stop codons, out-of-frame junctions, or ambiguous translated residues were removed. V3J clonotypes were defined as sequences sharing the same inferred V gene, J gene, and CDR3 amino acid sequence. To compute the percentage overlap between repertoires, the number of shared unique clonotypes was divided by the size of the smaller repertoire. Repertoire richness was assessed with RTK rarefaction, the Chao1 estimator, and Recon v2.1 estimates of unobserved clonotypes. For all TCRbeta clonotypes obtained by the gDNA method from a handful of donors, generation probabilities were computed with OLGA. This is the immuneACCESS table as TCRdb keeps it, with only in-frame sequences that have V and J called. A part of the clones is gone; compared with another copy, unresolved V genes explain less than half, and the rest is unexplained. V, J and clone size are taken as reported in that table, and D and trimming were inferred from the DNA itself. This sample holds under 2,500,000 clones; under 97% were observed only once. Less than 0.15% of the sample belongs to the ten largest clones.

The sequence came from a man younger than 35 in good health. This receptor chain uses TRBV18 and TRBJ2-7, with TRBD1 tentatively as D gene (6 bases match). The sequenced material came from naive CD4+ T cells sorted from blood. According to the study, the label for this sample's cell subset or site signals: CD45RA+ positively selected. The nucleotide sequence is given as TGTGCCAGCTCACCACGGGGGCGGAGCGAGCAGTACTTC. The translation is CASSPRGRSEQYF.